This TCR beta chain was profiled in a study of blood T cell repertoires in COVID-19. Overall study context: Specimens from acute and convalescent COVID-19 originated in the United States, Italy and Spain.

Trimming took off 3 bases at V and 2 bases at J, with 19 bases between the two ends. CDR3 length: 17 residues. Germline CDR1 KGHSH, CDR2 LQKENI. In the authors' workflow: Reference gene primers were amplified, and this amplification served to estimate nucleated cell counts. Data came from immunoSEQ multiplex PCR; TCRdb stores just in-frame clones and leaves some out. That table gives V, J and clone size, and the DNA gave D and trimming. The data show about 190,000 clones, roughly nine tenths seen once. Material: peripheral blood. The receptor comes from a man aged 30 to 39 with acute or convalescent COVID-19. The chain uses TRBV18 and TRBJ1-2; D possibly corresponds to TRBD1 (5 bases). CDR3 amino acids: CASSPPASLGPNYGYTF. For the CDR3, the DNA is TGTGCCAGCTCACCTCCCGCGAGTTTGGGGCCGAACTATGGCTACACCTTC.